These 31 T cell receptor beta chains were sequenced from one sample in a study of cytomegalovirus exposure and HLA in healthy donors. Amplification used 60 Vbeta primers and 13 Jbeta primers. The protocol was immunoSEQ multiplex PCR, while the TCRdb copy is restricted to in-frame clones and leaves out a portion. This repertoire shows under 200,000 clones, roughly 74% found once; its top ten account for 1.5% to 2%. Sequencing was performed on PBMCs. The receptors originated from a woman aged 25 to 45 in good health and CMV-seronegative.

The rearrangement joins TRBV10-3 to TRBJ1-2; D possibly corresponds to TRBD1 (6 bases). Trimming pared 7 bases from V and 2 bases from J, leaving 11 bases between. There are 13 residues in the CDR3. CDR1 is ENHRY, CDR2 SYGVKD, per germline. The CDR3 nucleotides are TGTGCCATCAAGCTAAGGGGGAACTATGGCTACACCTTC. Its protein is CAIKLRGNYGYTF.

Here the CDR3 DNA reads TGTGCCAGCAGCTTAATTGCGTCAGGGAGGGGGTACACTGAAGCTTTCTTT. The encoded protein is CASSLIASGRGYTEAFF. The V and J genes are TRBV5-5 and TRBJ1-1; possibly TRBD1 for D (6 bases). Trimming cost V 2 bases and J 3 bases, with 20 bases left between them. The CDR3 loop spans 17 amino acids. Germline V gives CDR1 SGHKS, CDR2 YYEKEE (reference sequence).

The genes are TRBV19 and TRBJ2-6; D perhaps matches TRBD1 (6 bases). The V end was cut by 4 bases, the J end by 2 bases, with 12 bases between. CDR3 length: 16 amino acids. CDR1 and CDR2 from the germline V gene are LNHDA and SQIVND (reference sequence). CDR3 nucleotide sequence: TGTGCCAGTAGTAGAACAGGGAATGCTGGGGCCAACGTCCTGACTTTC. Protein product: CASSRTGNAGANVLTF.

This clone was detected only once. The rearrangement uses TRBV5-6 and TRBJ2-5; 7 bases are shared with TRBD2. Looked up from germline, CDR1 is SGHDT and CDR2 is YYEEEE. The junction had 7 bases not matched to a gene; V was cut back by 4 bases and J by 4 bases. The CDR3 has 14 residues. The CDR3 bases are TGTGCCAGCAGCATACGACTAGCTGTAGAGACCCAGTACTTC. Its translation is CASSIRLAVETQYF.

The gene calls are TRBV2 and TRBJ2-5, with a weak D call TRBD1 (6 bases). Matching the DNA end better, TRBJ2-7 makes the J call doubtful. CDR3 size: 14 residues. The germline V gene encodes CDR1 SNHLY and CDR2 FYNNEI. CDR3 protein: CASRLQGLSYEQYF. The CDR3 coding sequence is TGTGCCAGCAGACTACAGGGTTTGTCCTACGAGCAGTACTTC.

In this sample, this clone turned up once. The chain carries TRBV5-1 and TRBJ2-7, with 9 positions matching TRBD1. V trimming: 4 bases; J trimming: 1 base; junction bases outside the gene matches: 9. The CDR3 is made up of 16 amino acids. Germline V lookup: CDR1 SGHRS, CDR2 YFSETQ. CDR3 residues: CASSRSGTGFSYEQYF. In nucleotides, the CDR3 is TGCGCCAGCAGCCGCTCCGGGACAGGGTTTTCCTACGAGCAGTACTTC.

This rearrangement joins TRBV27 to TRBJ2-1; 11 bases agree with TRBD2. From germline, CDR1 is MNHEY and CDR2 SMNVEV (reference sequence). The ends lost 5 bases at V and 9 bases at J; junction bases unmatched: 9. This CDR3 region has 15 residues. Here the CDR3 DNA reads TGTGCCAGCAGTCCTATAGCGGGGGGGTCCAGTGAGCAGTTCTTC. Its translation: CASSPIAGGSSEQFF.

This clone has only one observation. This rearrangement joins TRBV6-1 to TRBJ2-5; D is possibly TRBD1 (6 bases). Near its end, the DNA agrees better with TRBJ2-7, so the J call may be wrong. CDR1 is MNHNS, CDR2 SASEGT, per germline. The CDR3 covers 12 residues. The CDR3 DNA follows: TGTGCCATAAACAGGGTTTCCTACGAGCAGTACTTC. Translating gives CAINRVSYEQYF.

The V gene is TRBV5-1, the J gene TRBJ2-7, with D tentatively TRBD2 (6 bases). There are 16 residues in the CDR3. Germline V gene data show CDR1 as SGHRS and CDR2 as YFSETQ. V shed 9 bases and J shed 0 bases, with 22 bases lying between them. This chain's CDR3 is CATSPGSGRSSYEQYF. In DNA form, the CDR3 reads TGCGCCACCTCGCCGGGTAGCGGAAGGAGCTCCTACGAGCAGTACTTC.

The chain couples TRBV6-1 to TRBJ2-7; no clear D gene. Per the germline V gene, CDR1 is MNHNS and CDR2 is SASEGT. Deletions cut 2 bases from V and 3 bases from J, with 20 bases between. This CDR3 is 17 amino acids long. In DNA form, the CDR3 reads TGTGCCAGCAGTGAACACCCGTTGGTAGTAGATAGCTACGAGCAGTACTTC. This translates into CASSEHPLVVDSYEQYF.

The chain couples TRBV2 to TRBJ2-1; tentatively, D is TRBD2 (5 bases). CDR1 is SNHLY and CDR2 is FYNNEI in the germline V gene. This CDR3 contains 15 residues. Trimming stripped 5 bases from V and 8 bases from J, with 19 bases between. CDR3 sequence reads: CASSFRLRSGDEQFF. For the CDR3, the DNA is TGTGCCAGCAGTTTTCGACTCCGGTCCGGGGATGAGCAGTTCTTC.

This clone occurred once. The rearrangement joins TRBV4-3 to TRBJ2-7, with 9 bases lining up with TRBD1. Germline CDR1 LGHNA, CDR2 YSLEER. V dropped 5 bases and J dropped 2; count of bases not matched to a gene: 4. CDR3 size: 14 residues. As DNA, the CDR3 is TGCGCCAGCAGCGCCGGGACAGGGACCTACGAGCAGTACTTC. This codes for CASSAGTGTYEQYF.

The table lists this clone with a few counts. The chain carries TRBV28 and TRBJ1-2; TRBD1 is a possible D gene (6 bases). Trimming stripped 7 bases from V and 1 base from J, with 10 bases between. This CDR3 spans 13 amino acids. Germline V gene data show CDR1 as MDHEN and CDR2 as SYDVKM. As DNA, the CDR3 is TGTGCCAGCAACAGGGATAATAACTATGGCTACACCTTC. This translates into CASNRDNNYGYTF.

In DNA form, the CDR3 reads TGCGCCAGCAGCCAAGCCGGGGTTGGAGTCGGGAACACTGAAGCTTTCTTT. Protein: CASSQAGVGVGNTEAFF. The chain couples TRBV4-1 to TRBJ1-1; D remains unclear. With 1 base removed from V and 1 base from J, the gap between germline ends came to 16 bases. The CDR3 contains 17 residues. Per germline, CDR1 MGHRA and CDR2 YSYEKL.

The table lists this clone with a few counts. CDR3 region: CASSFERGYEQYF. Here the CDR3 DNA reads TGTGCCAGCAGCTTTGAGCGGGGCTACGAGCAGTACTTC. The chain recombines TRBV5-4 with TRBJ2-7; 7 bases agree with TRBD2. The germline gives CDR1 SGHNT, CDR2 YYREEE (reference sequence). The CDR3 spans 13 residues. V shed 2 bases and J 3 bases; nucleotides not matched to a gene: 2.

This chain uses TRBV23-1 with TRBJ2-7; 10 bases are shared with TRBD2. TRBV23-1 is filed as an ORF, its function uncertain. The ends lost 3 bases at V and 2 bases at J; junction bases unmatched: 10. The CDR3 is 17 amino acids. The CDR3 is CASSQHHELAGAYEQYF. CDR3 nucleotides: TGCGCCAGCAGTCAGCACCATGAGCTAGCGGGGGCCTACGAGCAGTACTTC.

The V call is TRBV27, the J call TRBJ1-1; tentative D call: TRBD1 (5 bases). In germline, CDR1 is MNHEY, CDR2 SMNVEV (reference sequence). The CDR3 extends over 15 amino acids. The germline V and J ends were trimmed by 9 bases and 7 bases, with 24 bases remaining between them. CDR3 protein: CASRNQGPARIEAFF. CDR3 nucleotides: TGTGCCAGTCGTAATCAGGGCCCGGCGAGAATTGAAGCTTTCTTT.

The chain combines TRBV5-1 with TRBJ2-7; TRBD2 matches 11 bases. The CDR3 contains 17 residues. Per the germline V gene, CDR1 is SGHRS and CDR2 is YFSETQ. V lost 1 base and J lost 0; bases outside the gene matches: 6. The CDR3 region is CASSLWSSGGYSYEQYF. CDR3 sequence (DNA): TGCGCCAGCAGCTTGTGGTCTAGCGGGGGGTACTCCTACGAGCAGTACTTC.

CDR3 coding DNA: TGCGCCAGCAGCCAAGTAGAAGGGGGCCTACACACTGAAGCTTTCTTT. Residues: CASSQVEGGLHTEAFF. J is TRBJ1-1 and V is TRBV4-1, with TRBD1 matching over 7 bases. Germline V lookup: CDR1 MGHRA, CDR2 YSYEKL. V shed 1 base and J 3 bases; nucleotides not matched to a gene: 8. The CDR3 loop spans 16 amino acids.

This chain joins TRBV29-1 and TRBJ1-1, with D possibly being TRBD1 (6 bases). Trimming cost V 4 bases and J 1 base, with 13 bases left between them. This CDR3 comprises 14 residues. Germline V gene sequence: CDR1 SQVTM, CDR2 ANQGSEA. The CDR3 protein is CSVADGDTNTEAFF. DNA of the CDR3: TGCAGCGTTGCCGACGGGGACACGAACACTGAAGCTTTCTTT.

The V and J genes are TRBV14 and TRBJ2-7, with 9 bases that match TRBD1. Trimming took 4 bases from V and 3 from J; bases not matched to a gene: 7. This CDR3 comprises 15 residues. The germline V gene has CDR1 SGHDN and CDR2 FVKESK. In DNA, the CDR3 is TGTGCCAGCAGCCGACGGGGACAGGGACTCTACGAGCAGTACTTC. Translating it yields CASSRRGQGLYEQYF. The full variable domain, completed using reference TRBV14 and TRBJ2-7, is EAGVTQFPSHSVIEKGQTVTLRCDPISGHDNLYWYRRVMGKEIKFLLHFVKESKQDESGMPNNRFLAERTGGTYSTLKVQPAELEDSGVYFCASSRRGQGLYEQYFGPGTRLTVT.

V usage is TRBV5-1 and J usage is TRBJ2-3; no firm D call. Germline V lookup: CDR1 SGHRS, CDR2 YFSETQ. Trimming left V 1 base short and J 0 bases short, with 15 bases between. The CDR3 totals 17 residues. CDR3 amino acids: CASSLSRAGFSTDTQYF. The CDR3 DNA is TGCGCCAGCAGCTTGTCAAGAGCCGGGTTTAGCACAGATACGCAGTATTTT.

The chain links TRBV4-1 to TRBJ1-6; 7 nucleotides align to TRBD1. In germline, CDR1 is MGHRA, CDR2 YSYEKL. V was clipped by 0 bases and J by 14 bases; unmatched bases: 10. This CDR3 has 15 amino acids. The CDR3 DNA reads TGCGCCAGCAGCCAAGAGGGGACAGCCGTGGAGTCCCTCCACTTT. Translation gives CASSQEGTAVESLHF.

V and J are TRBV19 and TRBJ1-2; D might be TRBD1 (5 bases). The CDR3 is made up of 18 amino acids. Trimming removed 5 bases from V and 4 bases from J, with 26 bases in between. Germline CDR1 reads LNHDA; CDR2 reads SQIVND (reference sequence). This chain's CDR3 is CASSPGPINDRDLYGYTF. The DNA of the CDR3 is TGTGCCAGTAGTCCCGGCCCCATCAACGACAGAGACCTCTATGGCTACACCTTC.

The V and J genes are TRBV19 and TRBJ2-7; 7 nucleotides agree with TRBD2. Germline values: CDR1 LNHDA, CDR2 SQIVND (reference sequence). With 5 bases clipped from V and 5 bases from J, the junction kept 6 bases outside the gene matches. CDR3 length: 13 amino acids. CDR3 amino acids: CASSLGGSDEQYF. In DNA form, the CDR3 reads TGTGCCAGTAGTCTGGGCGGGAGTGACGAGCAGTACTTC.

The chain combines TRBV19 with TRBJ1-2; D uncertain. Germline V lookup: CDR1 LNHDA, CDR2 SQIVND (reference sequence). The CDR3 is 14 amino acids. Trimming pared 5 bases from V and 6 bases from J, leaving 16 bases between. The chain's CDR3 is CASSSTWRSDGYTF. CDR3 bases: TGTGCCAGTAGTTCGACATGGAGGAGCGATGGCTACACCTTC.

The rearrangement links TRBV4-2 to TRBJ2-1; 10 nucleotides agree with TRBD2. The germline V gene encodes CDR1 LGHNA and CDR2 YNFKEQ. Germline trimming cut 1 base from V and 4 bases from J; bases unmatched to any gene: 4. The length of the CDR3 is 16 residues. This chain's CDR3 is CASSQASGRGYNEQFF. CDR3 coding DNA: TGTGCCAGCAGCCAAGCTAGCGGGAGAGGGTACAATGAGCAGTTCTTC.

The CDR3 here is CASSARTGTSYEQYF. The CDR3 DNA is TGTGCCAGCAGCGCAAGGACAGGCACCTCCTACGAGCAGTACTTC. V usage is TRBV11-3 and J usage is TRBJ2-7; TRBD1 agrees at 7 bases. Germline CDR1 reads SGHNT; CDR2 reads YENEEA. This CDR3 is 15 amino acids long. V was pared by 5 bases and J by 0 bases, with 7 bases of the junction left unmatched.

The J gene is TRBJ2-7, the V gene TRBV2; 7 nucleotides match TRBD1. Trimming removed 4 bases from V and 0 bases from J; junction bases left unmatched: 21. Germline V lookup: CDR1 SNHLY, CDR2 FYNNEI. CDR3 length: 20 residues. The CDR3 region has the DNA TGTGCCAGCAGTGTAGGACCCGGGACAGCAGAAAGCCGCAACTCCTACGAGCAGTACTTC. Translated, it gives CASSVGPGTAESRNSYEQYF.

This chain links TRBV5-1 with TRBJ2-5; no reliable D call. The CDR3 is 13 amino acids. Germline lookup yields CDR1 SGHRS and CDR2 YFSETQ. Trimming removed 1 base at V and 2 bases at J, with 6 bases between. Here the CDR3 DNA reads TGCGCCAGCAGCTTGTTCCAGCAAGAGACCCAGTACTTC. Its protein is CASSLFQQETQYF.

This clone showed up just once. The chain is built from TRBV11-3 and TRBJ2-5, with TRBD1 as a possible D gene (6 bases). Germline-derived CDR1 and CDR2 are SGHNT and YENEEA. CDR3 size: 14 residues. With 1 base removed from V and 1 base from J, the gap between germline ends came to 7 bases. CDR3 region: CASSLGGGQETQYF. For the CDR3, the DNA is TGTGCCAGCAGCTTAGGAGGGGGCCAAGAGACCCAGTACTTC.